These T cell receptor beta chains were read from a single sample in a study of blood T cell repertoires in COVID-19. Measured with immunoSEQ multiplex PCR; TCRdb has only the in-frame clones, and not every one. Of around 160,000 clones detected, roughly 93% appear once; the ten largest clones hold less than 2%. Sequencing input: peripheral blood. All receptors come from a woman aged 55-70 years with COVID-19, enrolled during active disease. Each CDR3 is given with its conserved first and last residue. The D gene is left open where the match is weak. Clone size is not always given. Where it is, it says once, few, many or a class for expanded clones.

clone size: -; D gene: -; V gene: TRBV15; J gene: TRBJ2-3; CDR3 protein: CATSTKRTSTDTQYF; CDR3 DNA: TGTGCCACCAGCACGAAACGGACAAGCACAGATACGCAGTATTTT
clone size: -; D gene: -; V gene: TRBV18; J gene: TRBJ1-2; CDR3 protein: CASSPTRGDYGYTF; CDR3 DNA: TGTGCCAGCTCACCTACCAGGGGAGACTATGGCTACACCTTC
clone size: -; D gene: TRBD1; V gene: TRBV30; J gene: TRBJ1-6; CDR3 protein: CAWSGGRGDSPLHF; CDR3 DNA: TGTGCCTGGAGTGGCGGCAGGGGGGATTCACCCCTCCACTTT
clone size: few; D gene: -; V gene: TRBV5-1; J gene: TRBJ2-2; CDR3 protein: CASSLILSLSGELFF; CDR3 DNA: TGCGCCAGCAGCTTGATTCTATCTTTATCCGGGGAGCTGTTTTTT
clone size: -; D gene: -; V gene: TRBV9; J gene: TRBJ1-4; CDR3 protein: CASSVESLPNEKLFF; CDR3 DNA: TGTGCCAGCAGCGTAGAGAGCCTCCCAAATGAAAAACTGTTTTTT
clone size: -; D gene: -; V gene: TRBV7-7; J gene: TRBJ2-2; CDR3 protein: CASSPSGGSNTGELFF; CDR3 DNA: TGTGCTAGCAGCCCGAGCGGCGGGTCCAACACCGGGGAGCTGTTTTTT
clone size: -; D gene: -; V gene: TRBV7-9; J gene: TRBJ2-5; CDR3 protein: CASSSTGGPETQYF; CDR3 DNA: TGTGCCAGCAGCTCAACTGGGGGCCCAGAGACCCAGTACTTC
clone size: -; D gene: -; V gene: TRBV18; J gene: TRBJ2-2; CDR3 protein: CASSGIQEAGETGELFF; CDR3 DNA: TGTGCCAGCTCAGGCATCCAGGAGGCAGGGGAAACCGGGGAGCTGTTTTTT
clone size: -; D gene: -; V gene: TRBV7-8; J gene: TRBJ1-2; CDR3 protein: CASSLVNSLRGGYTF; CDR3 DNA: TGTGCCAGCAGCTTAGTGAACAGCCTCCGAGGGGGCTACACCTTC
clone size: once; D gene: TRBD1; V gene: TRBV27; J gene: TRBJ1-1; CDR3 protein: CASSLTGGLNTEAFF; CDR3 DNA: TGTGCCAGCAGTCTCACAGGGGGCCTGAACACTGAAGCTTTCTTT
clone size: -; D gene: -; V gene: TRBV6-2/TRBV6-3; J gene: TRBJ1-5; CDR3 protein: CASSSVGQPQHF; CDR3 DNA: TGTGCCAGCAGTTCAGTGGGCCAGCCCCAGCATTTT
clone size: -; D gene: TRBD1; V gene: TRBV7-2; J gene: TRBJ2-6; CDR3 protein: CASSLRTQGAFGANVLTF; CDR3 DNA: TGTGCCAGCAGCCTTCGGACACAGGGGGCGTTTGGGGCCAACGTCCTGACTTTC
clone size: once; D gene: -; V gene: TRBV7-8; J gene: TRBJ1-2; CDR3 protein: CASSPTTRGYTF; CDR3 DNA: TGTGCCAGCAGCCCAACGACACGTGGCTACACCTTC